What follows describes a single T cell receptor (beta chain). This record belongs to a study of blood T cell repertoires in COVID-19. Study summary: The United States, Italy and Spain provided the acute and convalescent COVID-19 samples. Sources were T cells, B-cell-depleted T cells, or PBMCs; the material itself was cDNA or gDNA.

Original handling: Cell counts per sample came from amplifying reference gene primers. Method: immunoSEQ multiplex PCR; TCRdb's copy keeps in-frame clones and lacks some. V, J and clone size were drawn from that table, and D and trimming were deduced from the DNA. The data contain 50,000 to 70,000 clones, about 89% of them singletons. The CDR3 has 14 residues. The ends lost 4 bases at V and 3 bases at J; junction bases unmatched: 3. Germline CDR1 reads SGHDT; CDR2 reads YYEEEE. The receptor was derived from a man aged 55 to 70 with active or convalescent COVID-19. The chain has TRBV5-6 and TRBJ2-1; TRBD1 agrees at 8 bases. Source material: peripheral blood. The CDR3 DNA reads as TGTGCCAGCAGCACAGGACAGGGCTACAATGAGCAGTTCTTC. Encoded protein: CASSTGQGYNEQFF.